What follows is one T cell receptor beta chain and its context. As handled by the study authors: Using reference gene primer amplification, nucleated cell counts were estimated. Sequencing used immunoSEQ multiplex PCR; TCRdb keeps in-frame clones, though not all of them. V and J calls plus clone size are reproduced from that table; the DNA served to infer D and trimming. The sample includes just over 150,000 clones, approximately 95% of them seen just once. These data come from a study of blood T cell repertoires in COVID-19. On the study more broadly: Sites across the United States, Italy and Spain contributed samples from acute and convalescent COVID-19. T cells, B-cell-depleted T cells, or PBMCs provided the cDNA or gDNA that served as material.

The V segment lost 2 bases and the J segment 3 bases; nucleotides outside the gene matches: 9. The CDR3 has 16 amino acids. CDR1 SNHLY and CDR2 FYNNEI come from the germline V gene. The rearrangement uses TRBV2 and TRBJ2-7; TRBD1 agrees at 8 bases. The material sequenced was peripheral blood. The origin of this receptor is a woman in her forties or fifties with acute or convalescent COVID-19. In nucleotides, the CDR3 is TGTGCCAGCAGTGAAAGGAGGGACAGGCCCGACTACGAGCAGTACTTC. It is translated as CASSERRDRPDYEQYF.